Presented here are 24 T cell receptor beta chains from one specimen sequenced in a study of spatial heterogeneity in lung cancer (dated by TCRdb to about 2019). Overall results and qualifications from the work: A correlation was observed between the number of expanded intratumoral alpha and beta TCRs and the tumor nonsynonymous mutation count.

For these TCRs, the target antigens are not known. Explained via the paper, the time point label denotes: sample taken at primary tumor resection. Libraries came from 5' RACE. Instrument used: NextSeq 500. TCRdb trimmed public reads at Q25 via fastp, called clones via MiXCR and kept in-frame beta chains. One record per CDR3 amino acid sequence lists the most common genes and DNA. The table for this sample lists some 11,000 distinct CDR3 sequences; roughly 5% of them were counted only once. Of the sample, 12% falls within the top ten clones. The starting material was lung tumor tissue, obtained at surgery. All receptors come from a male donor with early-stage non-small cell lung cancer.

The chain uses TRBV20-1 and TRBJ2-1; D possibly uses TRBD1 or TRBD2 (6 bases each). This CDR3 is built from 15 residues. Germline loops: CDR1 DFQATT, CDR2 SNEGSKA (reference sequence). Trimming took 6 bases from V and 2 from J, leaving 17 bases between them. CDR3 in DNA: TGCAGTGCCAGACCTCTGGGGGGCCCCTACAATGAGCAGTTCTTC. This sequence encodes CSARPLGGPYNEQFF.

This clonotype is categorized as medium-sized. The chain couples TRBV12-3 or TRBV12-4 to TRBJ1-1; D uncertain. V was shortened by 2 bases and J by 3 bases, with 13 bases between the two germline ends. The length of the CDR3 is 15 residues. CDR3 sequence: CASSLQLPGDTEAFF. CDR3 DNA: TGTGCCAGCAGTTTACAACTCCCTGGGGACACTGAAGCTTTCTTT.

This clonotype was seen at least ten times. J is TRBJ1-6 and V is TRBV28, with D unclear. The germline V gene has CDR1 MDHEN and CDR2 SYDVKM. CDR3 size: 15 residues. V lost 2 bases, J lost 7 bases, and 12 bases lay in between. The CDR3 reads CASSLSRVGNSPLHF. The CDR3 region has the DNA TGTGCCAGCAGTTTAAGTCGGGTCGGGAATTCACCCCTCCACTTT.

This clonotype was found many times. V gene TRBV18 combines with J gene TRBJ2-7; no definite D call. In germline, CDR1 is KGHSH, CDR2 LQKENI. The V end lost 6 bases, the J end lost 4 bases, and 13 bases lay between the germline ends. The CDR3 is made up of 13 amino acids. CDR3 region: CASSPANDYEQYF. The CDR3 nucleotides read TGTGCCAGCTCCCCGGCAAACGATTACGAGCAGTACTTC.

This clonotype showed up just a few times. This CDR3 reads CASSLGRGPYEQYF. CDR3 sequence (DNA): TGCGCCAGCAGCTTGGGGCGCGGCCCCTACGAGCAGTACTTC. The V gene is TRBV5-1, the J gene TRBJ2-7; no clear D gene. The V gene lost 0 bases and the J gene lost 2 bases, with 9 bases spanning the gap. This CDR3 region has 14 residues. Germline CDR1 SGHRS, CDR2 YFSETQ.

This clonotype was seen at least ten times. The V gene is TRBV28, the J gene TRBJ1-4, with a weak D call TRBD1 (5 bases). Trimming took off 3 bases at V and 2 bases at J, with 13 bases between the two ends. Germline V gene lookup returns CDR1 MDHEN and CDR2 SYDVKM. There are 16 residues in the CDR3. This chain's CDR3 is CASSFHGAVTNEKLFF. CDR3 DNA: TGTGCCAGCAGTTTTCACGGGGCGGTGACTAATGAAAAACTGTTTTTT.

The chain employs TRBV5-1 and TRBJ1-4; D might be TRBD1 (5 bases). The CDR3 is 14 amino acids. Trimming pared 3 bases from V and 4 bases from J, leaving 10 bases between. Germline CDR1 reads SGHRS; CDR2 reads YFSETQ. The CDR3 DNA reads TGCGCCAGCAGCTCGGGGGACTTTAATGAAAAACTGTTTTTT. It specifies CASSSGDFNEKLFF.

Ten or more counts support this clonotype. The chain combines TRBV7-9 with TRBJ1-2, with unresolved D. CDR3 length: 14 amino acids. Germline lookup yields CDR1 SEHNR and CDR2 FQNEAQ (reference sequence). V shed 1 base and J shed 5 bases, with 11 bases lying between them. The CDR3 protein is CASSLVAGQYGYTF. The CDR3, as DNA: TGTGCCAGCAGCTTAGTTGCAGGCCAATATGGCTACACCTTC.

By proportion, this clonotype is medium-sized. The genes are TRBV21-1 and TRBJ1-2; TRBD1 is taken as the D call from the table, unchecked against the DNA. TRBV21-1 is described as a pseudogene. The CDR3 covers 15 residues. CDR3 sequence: CASSKTGTGNYGYTF. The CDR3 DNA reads TGTGCCAGCAGCAAAACCGGGACAGGGAACTATGGCTACACCTTC.

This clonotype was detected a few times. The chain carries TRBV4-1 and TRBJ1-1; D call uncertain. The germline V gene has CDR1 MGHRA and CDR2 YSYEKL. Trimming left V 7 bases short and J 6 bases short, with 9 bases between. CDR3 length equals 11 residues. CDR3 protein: CASTHGAEAFF. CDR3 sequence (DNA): TGCGCCAGCACCCACGGCGCTGAAGCTTTCTTT.

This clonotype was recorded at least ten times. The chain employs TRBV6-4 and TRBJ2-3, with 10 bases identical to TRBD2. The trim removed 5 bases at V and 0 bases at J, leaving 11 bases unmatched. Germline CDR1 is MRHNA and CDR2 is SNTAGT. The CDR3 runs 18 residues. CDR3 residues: CASSPFGTSASSTDTQYF. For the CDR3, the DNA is TGTGCCAGCAGTCCGTTCGGGACTAGCGCCTCTAGCACAGATACGCAGTATTTT.

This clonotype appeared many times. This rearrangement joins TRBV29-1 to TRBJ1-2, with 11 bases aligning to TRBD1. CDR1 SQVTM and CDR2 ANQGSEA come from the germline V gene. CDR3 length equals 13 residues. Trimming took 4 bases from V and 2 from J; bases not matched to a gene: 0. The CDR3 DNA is TGCAGCGTTGGGACAGGGGGCAACTATGGCTACACCTTC. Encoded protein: CSVGTGGNYGYTF.

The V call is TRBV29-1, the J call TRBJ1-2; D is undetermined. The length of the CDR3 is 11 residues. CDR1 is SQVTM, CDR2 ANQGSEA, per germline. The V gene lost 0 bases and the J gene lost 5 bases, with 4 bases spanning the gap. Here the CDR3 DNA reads TGCAGCGTTGAAGATCGTTATGGCTACACCTTC. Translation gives CSVEDRYGYTF.

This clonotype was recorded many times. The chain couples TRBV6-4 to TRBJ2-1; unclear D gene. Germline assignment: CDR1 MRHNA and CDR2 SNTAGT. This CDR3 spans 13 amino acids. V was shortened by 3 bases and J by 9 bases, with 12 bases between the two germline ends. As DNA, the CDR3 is TGTGCCAGCAGTGAATCTGAGAGCTTTGAGCAGTTCTTC. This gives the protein CASSESESFEQFF.

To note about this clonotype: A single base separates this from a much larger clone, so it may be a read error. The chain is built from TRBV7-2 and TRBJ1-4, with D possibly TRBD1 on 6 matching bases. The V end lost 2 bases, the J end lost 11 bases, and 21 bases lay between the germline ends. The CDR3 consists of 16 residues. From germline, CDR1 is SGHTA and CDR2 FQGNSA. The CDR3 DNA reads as TGTGCCAGCAGCTTAACCGGGGCGGGGGCAGGTGATAAACTGTTTTTT. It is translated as CASSLTGAGAGDKLFF.

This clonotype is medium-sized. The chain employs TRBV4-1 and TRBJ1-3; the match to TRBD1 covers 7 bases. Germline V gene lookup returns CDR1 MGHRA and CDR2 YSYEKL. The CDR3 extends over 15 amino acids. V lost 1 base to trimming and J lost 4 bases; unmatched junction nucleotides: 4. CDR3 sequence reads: CASSQAGTAGNTIYF. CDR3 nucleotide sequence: TGCGCCAGCAGCCAAGCCGGGACAGCGGGAAACACCATATATTTT.

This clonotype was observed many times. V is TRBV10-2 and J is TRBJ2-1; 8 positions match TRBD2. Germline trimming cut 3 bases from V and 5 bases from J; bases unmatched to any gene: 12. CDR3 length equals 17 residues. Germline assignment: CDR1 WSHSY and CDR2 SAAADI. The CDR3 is CASSDPGLVSRNNEQFF. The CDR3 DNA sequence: TGCGCCAGCAGTGACCCGGGACTAGTGTCCCGAAACAATGAGCAGTTCTTC.

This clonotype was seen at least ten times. This chain's CDR3 is CASTWDMGTEAFF. CDR3 DNA sequence: TGTGCCAGCACCTGGGACATGGGCACTGAAGCTTTCTTT. The chain joins TRBV12-3 or TRBV12-4 to TRBJ1-1; maybe TRBD1 (6 bases). V dropped 7 bases and J dropped 4 bases, with 13 bases sitting between them. This CDR3 has 13 residues.

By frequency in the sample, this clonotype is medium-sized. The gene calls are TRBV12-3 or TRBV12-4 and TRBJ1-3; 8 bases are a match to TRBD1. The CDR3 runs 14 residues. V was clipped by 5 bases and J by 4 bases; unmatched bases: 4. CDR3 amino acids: CASSTRTGGNTIYF. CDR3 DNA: TGTGCCAGCAGTACCCGGACAGGGGGAAACACCATATATTTT.

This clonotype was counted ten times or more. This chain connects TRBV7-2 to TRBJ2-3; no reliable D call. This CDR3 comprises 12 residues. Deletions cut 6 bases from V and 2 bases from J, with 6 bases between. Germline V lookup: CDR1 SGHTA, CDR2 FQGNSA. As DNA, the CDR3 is TGTGCCAGCAGTTCGAACACAGATACGCAGTATTTT. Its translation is CASSSNTDTQYF.

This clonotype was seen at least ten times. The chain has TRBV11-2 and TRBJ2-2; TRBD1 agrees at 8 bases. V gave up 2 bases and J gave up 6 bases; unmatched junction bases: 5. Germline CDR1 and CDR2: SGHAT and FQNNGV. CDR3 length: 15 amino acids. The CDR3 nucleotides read TGTGCCAGCAGCTTACAGGGGGCAGAGGCCGGGGAGCTGTTTTTT. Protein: CASSLQGAEAGELFF. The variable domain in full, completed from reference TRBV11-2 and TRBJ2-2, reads EAGVAQSPRYKIIEKRQSVAFWCNPISGHATLYWYQQILGQGPKLLIQFQNNGVVDDSQLPKDRFSAERLKGVDSTLKIQPAKLEDSAVYLCASSLQGAEAGELFFGEGSRLTVL.

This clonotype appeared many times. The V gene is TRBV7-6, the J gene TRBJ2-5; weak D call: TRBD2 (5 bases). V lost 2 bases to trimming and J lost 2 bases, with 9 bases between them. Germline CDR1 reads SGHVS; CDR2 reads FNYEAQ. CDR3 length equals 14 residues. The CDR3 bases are TGTGCCAGCAGCTTACAGACTATACAAGAGACCCAGTACTTC. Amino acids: CASSLQTIQETQYF.

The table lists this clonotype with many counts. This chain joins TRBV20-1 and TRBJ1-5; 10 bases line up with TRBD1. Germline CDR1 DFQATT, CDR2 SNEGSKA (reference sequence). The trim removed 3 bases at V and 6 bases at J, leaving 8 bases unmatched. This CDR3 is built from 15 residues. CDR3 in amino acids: CSASPRTGGGQPQHF. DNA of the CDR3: TGCAGTGCTAGTCCCAGGACAGGGGGAGGTCAGCCCCAGCATTTT.

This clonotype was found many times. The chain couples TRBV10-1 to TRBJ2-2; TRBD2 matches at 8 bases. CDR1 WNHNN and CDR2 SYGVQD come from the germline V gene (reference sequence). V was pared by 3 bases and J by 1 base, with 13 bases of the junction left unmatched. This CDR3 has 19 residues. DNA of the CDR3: TGCGCCAGCAGTGAAACGATCGCGGGAGGAGGTGGGAACACCGGGGAGCTGTTTTTT. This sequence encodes CASSETIAGGGGNTGELFF.